This paragraph reports one TCR beta chain. Its matching antigen is unknown. TCR beta CDR3 region amplification was performed from RNA transcripts. First-round RT-PCR targeting the TCR CDR3 was performed with the HTBI primer set. MiXCR was run by TCRdb on the multiplex PCR reads, yielding one entry per CDR3 protein. The sample lists roughly 500,000 distinct CDR3 sequences, roughly 45% seen once, with about 45% in the top ten. This sample was included in a study of T cells in Graves' hyperthyroidism and ophthalmopathy. Unmatched junction bases numbered 5, after V lost 0 bases and J lost 0 bases. CDR3 length equals 16 residues. Germline V lookup: CDR1 ENHRY, CDR2 SYGVKD. General study results and limits: Blood held most thyroid clonotypes expanded above 0.001 frequency.

Diagnosing involved the use of clinical symptoms, serum thyroxine and TRAb, thyroid ultrasound and orbital computed tomography. The receptor was isolated from an adult woman with Graves' disease, either hyperthyroidism or ophthalmopathy (not recorded which). Specimen: peripheral blood or thyroid tissue (not recorded which). V usage is TRBV10-3 and J usage is TRBJ2-7; 7 bases are a match to TRBD2. This CDR3 is CAISESSGDFSYEQYF. The CDR3 region has the DNA TGTGCCATCAGTGAGTCCAGCGGGGACTTCTCCTACGAGCAGTACTTC.